These T cell receptor beta chains were read from a single sample in a study of T-cell reconstitution after alpha-beta-depleted transplantation in children. TCRdb passed the PCR reads through MiXCR, listing each CDR3 protein once. The sample holds 200,000 to 250,000 distinct CDR3 sequences, around 7.8% seen once. The sample in question was PBMCs, mostly from graft donor cells, obtained 180 days after TCRalphabeta/CD19-depleted stem cell transplant. Receptors were obtained from a male patient under 18 who had a stem cell transplant for acute lymphoblastic leukemia, so the T cells may come from the graft donor. The CDR3 runs from the conserved cysteine through the conserved F or W. A D gene is named only where the DNA matches it firmly. Clone size is stated in some rows and not others, as once, few, many or a class when expanded.

CDR3aa: CSAVGTDTQYF; CDR3nt: TGCAGTGCTGTAGGCACAGATACGCAGTATTTT; abundance: many; v_gene: TRBV20-1; j_gene: TRBJ2-3; d_gene: .
CDR3aa: CASSSRGYSNQPQHF; CDR3nt: TGTGCCAGCAGCTCCAGGGGTTATAGCAATCAGCCCCAGCATTTT; abundance: many; v_gene: TRBV5-6; j_gene: TRBJ1-5; d_gene: .
CDR3aa: CATSARESTGELFF; CDR3nt: TGTGCCACCAGTGCCAGGGAGAGCACCGGGGAGCTGTTTTTT; abundance: .; v_gene: TRBV24-1; j_gene: TRBJ2-2; d_gene: .
CDR3aa: CATSRDRGAGELFF; CDR3nt: TGTGCCACCAGCAGAGACCGGGGGGCCGGGGAGCTGTTTTTT; abundance: many; v_gene: TRBV15; j_gene: TRBJ2-2; d_gene: TRBD2
CDR3aa: CASSSRGVHNEQFF; CDR3nt: TGTGCCAGCAGCTCCAGGGGGGTTCACAATGAGCAGTTCTTC; abundance: .; v_gene: TRBV11-3; j_gene: TRBJ2-1; d_gene: .
CDR3aa: CAIPGRQPQHF; CDR3nt: TGTGCCATTCCTGGGCGTCAGCCCCAGCATTTT; abundance: many; v_gene: TRBV7-3; j_gene: TRBJ1-5; d_gene: .
CDR3aa: CASSVMTGAYNEQFF; CDR3nt: TGTGCCAGTAGCGTTATGACAGGGGCCTACAATGAGCAGTTCTTC; abundance: many; v_gene: TRBV19; j_gene: TRBJ2-1; d_gene: TRBD1
CDR3aa: CSARLAEISSYNEQFF; CDR3nt: TGCAGTGCCAGACTAGCGGAAATTAGCTCCTACAATGAGCAGTTCTTC; abundance: .; v_gene: TRBV20-1; j_gene: TRBJ2-1; d_gene: TRBD2
CDR3aa: CASTEGQGARTGELFF; CDR3nt: TGCGCCAGCACAGAGGGACAGGGGGCAAGGACCGGGGAGCTGTTTTTT; abundance: many; v_gene: TRBV23-1; j_gene: TRBJ2-2; d_gene: TRBD1
CDR3aa: CSAGTGTGAGGELFF; CDR3nt: TGCAGTGCTGGAACCGGGACAGGGGCGGGCGGGGAGCTGTTTTTT; abundance: many; v_gene: TRBV20-1; j_gene: TRBJ2-2; d_gene: TRBD1
CDR3aa: CSAEKGRVSEAFF; CDR3nt: TGCAGTGCTGAAAAAGGACGGGTCTCTGAAGCTTTCTTT; abundance: many; v_gene: TRBV20-1; j_gene: TRBJ1-1; d_gene: .
CDR3aa: CSAPSTSSSYNEQFF; CDR3nt: TGCAGTGCCCCCTCCACTAGCAGCTCCTACAATGAGCAGTTCTTC; abundance: many; v_gene: TRBV20-1; j_gene: TRBJ2-1; d_gene: .
CDR3aa: CASSLAGDGVNSPLHF; CDR3nt: TGCGCCAGCAGCTTGGCGGGAGACGGAGTTAATTCACCCCTCCACTTT; abundance: many; v_gene: TRBV5-1; j_gene: TRBJ1-6; d_gene: .
CDR3aa: CSARDQGQVNQPQHF; CDR3nt: TGCAGTGCTAGAGATCAGGGACAGGTTAATCAGCCCCAGCATTTT; abundance: many; v_gene: TRBV20-1; j_gene: TRBJ1-5; d_gene: TRBD1
CDR3aa: CASSVLDRTLYGYTF; CDR3nt: TGTGCCAGCAGTGTCCTGGACAGAACCCTCTATGGCTACACCTTC; abundance: many; v_gene: TRBV28; j_gene: TRBJ1-2; d_gene: .
CDR3aa: CASSPISGYEQYF; CDR3nt: TGTGCCAGCAGCCCTATAAGCGGCTACGAGCAGTACTTC; abundance: few; v_gene: TRBV14; j_gene: TRBJ2-7; d_gene: .
CDR3aa: CASSRQGSYEQYF; CDR3nt: TGCGCCAGCAGCCGCCAAGGAAGCTACGAGCAGTACTTC; abundance: many; v_gene: TRBV5-1; j_gene: TRBJ2-7; d_gene: .
CDR3aa: CASSLSRDTDTQYF; CDR3nt: TGTGCCAGCAGCTTATCTAGGGACACAGATACGCAGTATTTT; abundance: many; v_gene: TRBV7-3; j_gene: TRBJ2-3; d_gene: .
CDR3aa: CASSLIEAGQETQYF; CDR3nt: TGTGCCAGCAGCTTGATCGAAGCAGGACAAGAGACCCAGTACTTC; abundance: .; v_gene: TRBV5-6; j_gene: TRBJ2-5; d_gene: .
CDR3aa: CASSETGNTGELFF; CDR3nt: TGTGCCAGCAGTGAAACAGGGAACACCGGGGAGCTGTTTTTT; abundance: few; v_gene: TRBV6-1; j_gene: TRBJ2-2; d_gene: .
CDR3aa: CATSDNQAGLAGEEQFF; CDR3nt: TGTGCCACCAGTGATAACCAAGCGGGACTAGCGGGTGAGGAGCAGTTCTTC; abundance: many; v_gene: TRBV24-1; j_gene: TRBJ2-1; d_gene: TRBD2
CDR3aa: CSARDGSGLFSYNEQFF; CDR3nt: TGCAGTGCTAGGGACGGTAGCGGTCTCTTCTCCTACAATGAGCAGTTCTTC; abundance: many; v_gene: TRBV20-1; j_gene: TRBJ2-1; d_gene: .
CDR3aa: CASSSRVGNGYTF; CDR3nt: TGTGCCAGCAGTTCCAGGGTAGGGAATGGCTACACCTTC; abundance: many; v_gene: TRBV27; j_gene: TRBJ1-2; d_gene: .
CDR3aa: CASISGPGAIETQYF; CDR3nt: TGTGCCAGCATTTCGGGCCCTGGGGCCATAGAGACCCAGTACTTC; abundance: many; v_gene: TRBV2; j_gene: TRBJ2-5; d_gene: .
CDR3aa: CASSATGSNSPLHF; CDR3nt: TGTGCCAGCAGTGCCACAGGTTCCAATTCACCCCTCCACTTT; abundance: many; v_gene: TRBV6-1; j_gene: TRBJ1-6; d_gene: .
CDR3aa: CASSLPAGGVKNIQYF; CDR3nt: TGTGCCAGCAGCTTGCCTGCAGGGGGCGTCAAAAACATTCAGTACTTC; abundance: .; v_gene: TRBV5-6; j_gene: TRBJ2-4; d_gene: TRBD1
CDR3aa: CSALPLDLATDTQYF; CDR3nt: TGCAGTGCCTTACCCTTGGACCTAGCCACAGATACGCAGTATTTT; abundance: many; v_gene: TRBV20-1; j_gene: TRBJ2-3; d_gene: .
CDR3aa: CASSGIGTGGHNEQFF; CDR3nt: TGTGCCAGCAGCGGGATAGGGACAGGGGGCCACAATGAGCAGTTCTTC; abundance: many; v_gene: TRBV7-9; j_gene: TRBJ2-1; d_gene: TRBD1